The 22 T cell receptor beta chains in this list originate from one sample, sequenced in a study of T cells in Graves' hyperthyroidism and ophthalmopathy. Amplification targeted TCR beta CDR3 regions from RNA transcripts. HTBI primers were used for first-round RT-PCR of the TCR CDR3. Each CDR3 protein is one row after TCRdb ran MiXCR on the multiplex PCR reads. This table holds about 480,000 distinct CDR3 sequences, approximately 15% found once. Specimen: blood. These receptors came from a woman aged 18-29 years with Graves' hyperthyroidism.

The chain combines TRBV20-1 with TRBJ2-5; D possibly corresponds to TRBD1 (7 bases). The CDR3 is 16 amino acids. Per the germline V gene, CDR1 is DFQATT and CDR2 is SNEGSKA (reference sequence). V lost 1 base to trimming and J lost 0 bases, with 15 bases between them. The CDR3 sequence: CSARGGPGGYQETQYF. The CDR3, as DNA: TGCAGTGCTAGAGGTGGTCCAGGGGGGTACCAAGAGACCCAGTACTTC.

In its sample, this clonotype was seen many times. This chain uses TRBV19 with TRBJ2-2; possibly TRBD2 for D (5 bases). Germline V CDR1 and CDR2: LNHDA, SQIVND (reference sequence). This CDR3 spans 13 amino acids. V was trimmed by 6 bases and J by 5 bases, leaving 10 bases between them. CDR3 in DNA: TGTGCCAGTAGATATCCGGGGACCGGGGAGCTGTTTTTT. Encoded protein: CASRYPGTGELFF.

With regard to this clonotype: A single base separates this from a much larger clone, so it may be a read error. The chain employs TRBV30 and TRBJ2-7, with D tentatively TRBD1 (5 bases). Trimming removed 2 bases at V and 3 bases at J, with 8 bases between. Germline loops: CDR1 GTSNPN, CDR2 SVGIG (reference sequence). The CDR3 totals 12 residues. CDR3 bases: TGTGCCTGGAGTCGGACAAACTACGAGCAGTACTTC. This translates into CAWSRTNYEQYF.

This clonotype was picked up a small number of times. The V and J genes are TRBV27 and TRBJ2-2, with 8 bases identical to TRBD2. CDR1 is MNHEY and CDR2 is SMNVEV in the germline V gene (reference sequence). This CDR3 has 17 amino acids. V trimming: 5 bases; J trimming: 0 bases; junction bases outside the gene matches: 8. CDR3 in DNA: TGTGCCAGCAGTATCGAAGCGGGAGCCGCGAACACCGGGGAGCTGTTTTTT. It codes for CASSIEAGAANTGELFF.

The rearrangement uses TRBV6-1 and TRBJ1-4; possible D gene TRBD1, 5 bases. Germline values: CDR1 MNHNS, CDR2 SASEGT. The CDR3 totals 15 residues. The V end lost 6 bases, the J end lost 5 bases, and 16 bases lay between the germline ends. CDR3 protein: CASRTSGLTNEKLFF. The CDR3 region has the DNA TGTGCCAGCAGAACTTCGGGACTGACGAATGAAAAACTGTTTTTT.

The chain is built from TRBV20-1 and TRBJ1-1, with unresolved D. The CDR3 has 12 amino acids. Germline V CDR1 and CDR2: DFQATT, SNEGSKA (reference sequence). Trimming took off 3 bases at V and 4 bases at J, with 9 bases between the two ends. Written as DNA, the CDR3 is TGCAGTGCTAGTTCGGGATTCACTGAAGCTTTCTTT. Protein sequence: CSASSGFTEAFF.

In this sample, this clonotype turned up many times. The genes are TRBV2 and TRBJ1-2; TRBD1 aligns across 9 bases. CDR1 and CDR2 from the germline V gene are SNHLY and FYNNEI. After removal of 7 bases from V and 8 bases from J, the junction contained 8 bases not matched to a gene. The CDR3 is 13 amino acids. CDR3 coding DNA: TGTGCCAGCATTGGACAGGGGAATCGCGGCTACACCTTC. Amino acid sequence: CASIGQGNRGYTF.

This clonotype was observed many times. J is TRBJ2-7 and V is TRBV19; 9 bases line up with TRBD2. The germline gives CDR1 LNHDA, CDR2 SQIVND (reference sequence). This CDR3 has 14 residues. V dropped 6 bases and J dropped 4; count of bases not matched to a gene: 7. CDR3 in amino acids: CASSPRAGGYEQYF. DNA for the CDR3: TGTGCCAGTAGCCCCAGGGCGGGAGGGTACGAGCAGTACTTC.

This clonotype occurred many times. The V gene is TRBV12-3 or TRBV12-4, the J gene TRBJ2-7; TRBD2 aligns across 13 bases. The CDR3 contains 15 residues. V gave up 5 bases and J gave up 5 bases; unmatched junction bases: 6. CDR3 loop: CASSPGLAGKHEQYV. DNA of the CDR3: TGTGCCAGCAGTCCGGGACTAGCGGGAAAACACGAGCAGTACGTC.

This clonotype was found many times. The V call is TRBV5-6, the J call TRBJ2-7; TRBD1 aligns across 7 bases. The CDR3 runs 14 residues. V was pared by 7 bases and J by 4 bases, with 11 bases of the junction left unmatched. Germline V CDR1 and CDR2: SGHDT, YYEEEE. The CDR3 DNA reads TGTGCCAGCTACCCCAGAGGGGGCATTTACGAGCAGTACTTC. Amino acid sequence: CASYPRGGIYEQYF.

V gene TRBV9 combines with J gene TRBJ2-7; perhaps TRBD1 as D (6 bases). V was cut by 4 bases and J by 2 bases, with 13 bases left in between. The CDR3 totals 14 residues. Germline CDR1 and CDR2: SGDLS and YYNGEE. CDR3 in DNA: TGTGCCAGCAGCCCACGGGACATCCCCTACGAGCAGTACTTC. Translation gives CASSPRDIPYEQYF.

This clonotype was observed at least ten times. This chain connects TRBV18 to TRBJ1-2; D gene uncertain. The CDR3 contains 12 residues. Germline CDR1 is KGHSH and CDR2 is LQKENI. The V gene lost 6 bases and the J gene lost 8 bases, with 13 bases spanning the gap. In nucleotides, the CDR3 is TGTGCCAGCTCCCCAGGTTCGGAAGGCTACACCTTC. Protein product: CASSPGSEGYTF.

This clonotype was picked up many times. The chain couples TRBV14 to TRBJ2-3; D gene uncertain. The germline V gene encodes CDR1 SGHDN and CDR2 FVKESK. The CDR3 runs 13 residues. V lost 0 bases to trimming and J lost 6 bases, with 7 bases between them. The CDR3 here is CASSQDRPDTQYF. The CDR3 DNA follows: TGTGCCAGCAGCCAAGATCGGCCGGATACGCAGTATTTT.

The chain has TRBV5-4 and TRBJ2-3; D is unclear. Germline V gene data show CDR1 as SGHNT and CDR2 as YYREEE (reference sequence). The V gene lost 0 bases and the J gene lost 4 bases, with 9 bases spanning the gap. This CDR3 has 14 residues. In DNA form, the CDR3 reads TGTGCCAGCAGCTTGGACCCCTCCGCAGATACGCAGTATTTT. Its protein is CASSLDPSADTQYF.

This clonotype was observed a few times. The V gene is TRBV24-1, the J gene TRBJ2-1; D remains ambiguous. This CDR3 spans 11 amino acids. Between the trimmed V and J ends, which lost 3 bases and 8 bases, there was a span of 4 bases. CDR1 KGHDR and CDR2 SFDVKD come from the germline V gene. Here the CDR3 reads CATSDQDEQFF. The CDR3 region has the DNA TGTGCCACCAGTGATCAGGATGAGCAGTTCTTC.

This CDR3 reads CASSVTSTRQFF. The DNA of the CDR3 is TGCGCCAGCAGTGTTACTTCTACACGGCAGTTCTTC. V gene TRBV5-1 combines with J gene TRBJ2-1, with unresolved D. Trimming pared 5 bases from V and 12 bases from J, leaving 15 bases between. The CDR3 runs 12 residues. Germline assignment: CDR1 SGHRS and CDR2 YFSETQ.

About this clonotype itself: A much larger clonotype is one base distant, so this may be a read error. The chain employs TRBV12-3 or TRBV12-4 and TRBJ2-7; no clear D. Gene TRBJ2-1 matches the end of the DNA better, so the J call may be wrong. CDR3 length: 15 amino acids. The CDR3 DNA sequence: TGTGCCAGCAGTTTAGTCGCTGGGGTCTCCTACGAGCAGTTCTTC. Translation gives CASSLVAGVSYEQFF.

This clonotype was detected ten times or more. The CDR3 DNA reads TGTGCCAGCAGCGTAGGACTCATGAACACCGGGGAGCTGTTTTTT. It codes for CASSVGLMNTGELFF. The chain couples TRBV7-9 to TRBJ2-2, with a weak D call TRBD2 (5 bases). V was trimmed by 5 bases and J by 1 base, leaving 11 bases between them. Germline values: CDR1 SEHNR, CDR2 FQNEAQ (reference sequence). This CDR3 contains 15 residues. Complete variable domain (other parts from reference TRBV7-9 and TRBJ2-2): DTGVSQNPRHKITKRGQNVTFRCDPISEHNRLYWYRQTLGQGPEFLTYFQNEAQLEKSRLLSDRFSAERPKGSFSTLEIQRTEQGDSAMYLCASSVGLMNTGELFFGEGSRLTVL.

The gene calls are TRBV6-1 and TRBJ2-1, with a weak D call TRBD2 (6 bases). The V gene lost 7 bases and the J gene lost 0 bases, with 10 bases spanning the gap. This CDR3 has 14 residues. Germline V gene sequence: CDR1 MNHNS, CDR2 SASEGT. CDR3 amino acids: CASKEGSSYNEQFF. CDR3 coding DNA: TGTGCCAGCAAGGAGGGCAGCTCCTACAATGAGCAGTTCTTC.

The chain combines TRBV20-1 with TRBJ1-5, with unresolved D. The germline V and J ends were trimmed by 0 bases and 4 bases, with 13 bases remaining between them. The CDR3 loop spans 15 amino acids. The germline V gene has CDR1 DFQATT and CDR2 SNEGSKA (reference sequence). CDR3 bases: TGCAGTGCTAGAGATGGCTGGCAATCAAATCAGCCCCAGCATTTT. Translating it yields CSARDGWQSNQPQHF.

This clonotype occurred many times. The V and J genes are TRBV7-9 and TRBJ2-6; D is possibly TRBD1 (6 bases). In germline, CDR1 is SEHNR, CDR2 FQNEAQ (reference sequence). This CDR3 contains 19 residues. Trimming cost V 6 bases and J 0 bases, with 21 bases left between them. The DNA for the CDR3 is TGTGCCAGCAGACCAAATTCCGGGACAACAGACTCTGGGGCCAACGTCCTGACTTTC. Its protein is CASRPNSGTTDSGANVLTF.

This clonotype was observed many times. V and J are TRBV6-1 and TRBJ2-1; TRBD2 matches at 13 bases. Germline V lookup: CDR1 MNHNS, CDR2 SASEGT. V trimming: 6 bases; J trimming: 5 bases; junction bases outside the gene matches: 4. CDR3 length: 15 residues. For the CDR3, the DNA is TGTGCCAGCAGGCGGACTAGCGGGAGCCACAATGAGCAGTTCTTC. As protein: CASRRTSGSHNEQFF.